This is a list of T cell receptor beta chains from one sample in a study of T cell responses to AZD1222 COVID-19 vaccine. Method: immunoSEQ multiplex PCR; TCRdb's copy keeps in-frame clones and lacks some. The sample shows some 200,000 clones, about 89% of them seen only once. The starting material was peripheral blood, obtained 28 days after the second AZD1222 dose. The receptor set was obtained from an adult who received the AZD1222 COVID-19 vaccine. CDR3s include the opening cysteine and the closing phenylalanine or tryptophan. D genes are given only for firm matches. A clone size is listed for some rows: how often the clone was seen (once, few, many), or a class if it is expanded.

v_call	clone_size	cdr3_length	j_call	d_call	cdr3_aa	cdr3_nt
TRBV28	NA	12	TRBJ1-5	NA	CASSLVAPPQHF	TGTGCCAGCAGTTTAGTGGCTCCCCCCCAGCATTTT
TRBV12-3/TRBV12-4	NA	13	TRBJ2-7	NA	CASSGGLNYEQYF	TGTGCCAGCAGTGGGGGACTGAACTACGAGCAGTACTTC
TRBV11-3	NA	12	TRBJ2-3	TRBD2	CASSQWEGQEYF	TGTGCCAGCAGCCAATGGGAGGGCCAGGAGTATTTT
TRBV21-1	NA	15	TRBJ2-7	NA	CASSKGPGADYEQYF	TGTGCCAGCAGCAAAGGCCCGGGAGCCGACTACGAGCAGTACTTC
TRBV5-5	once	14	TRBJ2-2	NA	CASSLVLWAGELFF	TGTGCCAGCAGCTTGGTTTTATGGGCCGGGGAGCTGTTTTTT
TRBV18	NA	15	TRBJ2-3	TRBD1	CASSTQGEATDTQYF	TGTGCCAGCTCGACACAGGGGGAGGCCACAGATACGCAGTATTTT
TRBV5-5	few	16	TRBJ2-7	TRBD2	CASSLAAVAGPREQYF	TGTGCCAGCAGCTTGGCCGCGGTAGCGGGGCCAAGGGAGCAGTACTTC
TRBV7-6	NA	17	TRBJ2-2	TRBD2	CASSLVPGGGDTGELFF	TGTGCCAGCAGCTTAGTTCCGGGAGGCGGGGACACCGGGGAGCTGTTTTTT
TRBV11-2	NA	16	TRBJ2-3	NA	CASSLGVRGVTDTQYF	TGTGCCAGCAGCTTAGGAGTTAGAGGGGTAACAGATACGCAGTATTTT
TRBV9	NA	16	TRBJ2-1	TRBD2	CASSGVLSGRHNEQFF	TGTGCCAGCAGCGGAGTGTTAAGCGGGAGACACAATGAGCAGTTCTTC
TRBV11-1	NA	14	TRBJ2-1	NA	CASSHPGLANEQFF	TGTGCCAGCAGCCATCCTGGTCTAGCCAATGAGCAGTTCTTC
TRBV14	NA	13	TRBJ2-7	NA	CASSQADVYEQYF	TGTGCCAGCAGCCAAGCGGACGTCTACGAGCAGTACTTC
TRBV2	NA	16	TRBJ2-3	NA	CASSGRAGWVEDTQYF	TGTGCCAGCAGTGGTAGGGCGGGATGGGTTGAAGATACGCAGTATTTT
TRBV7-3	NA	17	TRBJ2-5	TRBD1	CASSSKTGQVRGETQYF	TGTGCCAGCAGCTCCAAGACAGGGCAGGTGCGCGGAGAGACCCAGTACTTC
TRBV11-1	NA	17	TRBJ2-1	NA	CASSLALAVGPYNEQFF	TGTGCCAGCAGCTTAGCTCTGGCAGTTGGCCCCTACAATGAGCAGTTCTTC
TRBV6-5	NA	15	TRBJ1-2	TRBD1	CASRITGAENYGYTF	TGTGCCAGCAGGATCACAGGGGCAGAGAACTATGGCTACACCTTC
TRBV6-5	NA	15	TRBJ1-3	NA	CASSYLASSGNTIYF	TGTGCCAGCAGTTACCTAGCGAGCTCTGGAAACACCATATATTTT
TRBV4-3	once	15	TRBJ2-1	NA	CASSQDLTLGRDSFF	TGCGCCAGCAGCCAAGATCTAACCTTAGGACGGGATTCCTTCTTC
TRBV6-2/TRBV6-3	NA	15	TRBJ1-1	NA	CASSFPGRKNTEAFF	TGTGCCAGCAGTTTCCCGGGACGGAAGAACACTGAAGCTTTCTTT
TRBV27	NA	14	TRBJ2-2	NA	CASSSSAFGGELFF	TGTGCCAGCTCTTCCTCAGCGTTTGGCGGGGAGCTGTTTTTT
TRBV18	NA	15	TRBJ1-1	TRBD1	CASSPWRTGDTEAFF	TGTGCCAGCTCTCCATGGAGGACAGGGGACACTGAAGCTTTCTTT
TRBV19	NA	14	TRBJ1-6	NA	CASRTRQDNSPLHF	TGTGCCAGTAGGACTAGGCAGGATAATTCACCCCTCCACTTT
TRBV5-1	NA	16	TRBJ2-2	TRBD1	CASSLVLPTGGGELFF	TGCGCCAGCAGCTTGGTCCTTCCTACAGGGGGTGGGGAGCTGTTTTTT
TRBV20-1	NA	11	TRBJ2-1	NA	CSARAYNEQFF	TGCAGTGCCCGGGCCTACAATGAGCAGTTCTTC
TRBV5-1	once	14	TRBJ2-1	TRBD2	CASRAGGAYNEQFF	TGCGCCAGCAGAGCGGGAGGGGCCTACAATGAGCAGTTCTTC
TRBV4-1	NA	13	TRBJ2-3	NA	CASSQARADTQYF	TGCGCCAGCAGCCAAGCCCGGGCGGATACGCAGTATTTT
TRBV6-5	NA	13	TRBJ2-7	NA	CASSQSWGYEQYF	TGTGCCAGCAGTCAAAGCTGGGGCTACGAGCAGTACTTC
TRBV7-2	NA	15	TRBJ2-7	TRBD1	CASSLTRDRPYEQYF	TGTGCCAGCAGCTTAACCCGGGACAGGCCCTACGAGCAGTACTTC
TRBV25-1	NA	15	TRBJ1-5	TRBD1	CASSPGTGGNQPQHF	TGTGCCAGCAGCCCCGGGACAGGGGGGAATCAGCCCCAGCATTTT
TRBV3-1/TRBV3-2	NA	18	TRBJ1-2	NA	CASSDPPPGQRRDYGYTF	TGTGCCAGCAGCGATCCCCCCCCGGGCCAAAGACGAGACTATGGCTACACCTTC
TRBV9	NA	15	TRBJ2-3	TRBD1	CASSVTGGRSDTQYF	TGTGCCAGCAGCGTAACAGGGGGGAGGTCAGATACGCAGTATTTT
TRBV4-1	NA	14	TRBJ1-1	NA	CASSQVRENTEAFF	TGCGCCAGCAGCCAAGTGAGGGAGAACACTGAAGCTTTCTTT
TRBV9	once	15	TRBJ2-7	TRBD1	CASSGGQGLFYEQYF	TGTGCCAGCAGCGGCGGACAGGGTTTATTCTACGAGCAGTACTTC
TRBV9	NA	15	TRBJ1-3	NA	CASSVVGSPGNTIYF	TGTGCCAGCAGCGTAGTAGGGAGCCCCGGAAACACCATATATTTT
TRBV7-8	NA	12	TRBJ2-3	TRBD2	CASSPIAGAQYF	TGTGCCAGCAGCCCAATAGCGGGAGCGCAGTATTTT
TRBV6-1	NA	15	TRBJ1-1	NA	CASSQAGGKGTEAFF	TGTGCCAGCAGTCAAGCCGGGGGAAAGGGCACTGAAGCTTTCTTT
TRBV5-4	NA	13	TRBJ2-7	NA	CASSWNLTPEQYF	TGTGCCAGCAGCTGGAACTTAACTCCGGAGCAGTACTTC
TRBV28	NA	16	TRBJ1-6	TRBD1	CASSRTGGNGGSPLHF	TGTGCCAGCAGCCGGACAGGGGGCAATGGGGGTTCACCCCTCCACTTT
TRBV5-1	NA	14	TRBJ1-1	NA	CASSLVSYNTEAFF	TGCGCCAGCAGCTTGGTGAGTTACAACACTGAAGCTTTCTTT
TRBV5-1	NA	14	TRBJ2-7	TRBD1	CASSLEGQGELQYF	TGCGCCAGCAGCTTGGAGGGACAGGGGGAGCTACAGTACTTC
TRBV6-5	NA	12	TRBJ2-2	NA	CASMRGTGELFF	TGTGCCAGCATGCGGGGAACCGGGGAGCTGTTTTTT
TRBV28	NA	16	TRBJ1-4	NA	CASSSGGRATNEKLFF	TGTGCCAGCAGCTCGGGGGGTAGGGCAACTAATGAAAAACTGTTTTTT
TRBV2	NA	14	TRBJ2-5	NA	CASSIQAPQETQYF	TGTGCCAGCAGTATACAGGCTCCTCAAGAGACCCAGTACTTC
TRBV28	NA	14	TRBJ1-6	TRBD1	CASTSGTGNSPLHF	TGTGCCAGCACCTCCGGGACAGGCAATTCACCCCTCCACTTT
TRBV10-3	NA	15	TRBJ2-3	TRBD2	CAISEGSGGTDTQYF	TGTGCCATCAGTGAGGGAAGCGGGGGCACAGATACGCAGTATTTT